Listed here are 26 T cell receptor beta chains from one sample, sequenced in a study of Ad26.COV2.S vaccination and SARS-CoV-2 variants. The sample's treatment: around 19 received Ad26.COV2.S at low or high dose, single or two shots; 5 received placebo; per-sample allocation not given. At day 63 after the first vaccine or placebo injection, samples were drawn. Measured with immunoSEQ multiplex PCR; TCRdb has only the in-frame clones, and not every one. The table lists about 460,000 clones, about 88% of them singletons, with around 1.8% in the top ten. The material was peripheral blood, obtained in a trial of Ad26.COV2.S vaccine versus placebo. All receptors derive from a person aged 18-60 years who received the Ad26.COV2.S COVID-19 vaccine or a placebo.

This chain uses TRBV14 with TRBJ2-5, with D perhaps TRBD1 (6 bases). Germline V lookup: CDR1 SGHDN, CDR2 FVKESK. There are 17 residues in the CDR3. Trimming took 3 bases from V and 4 from J, leaving 21 bases between them. CDR3 DNA sequence: TGTGCCAGCAGCCACCTCCGTCTCGACAGGTTCGGAGAGACCCAGTACTTC. As protein: CASSHLRLDRFGETQYF. The full variable domain, its missing parts supplied by reference TRBV14 and TRBJ2-5, is EAGVTQFPSHSVIEKGQTVTLRCDPISGHDNLYWYRRVMGKEIKFLLHFVKESKQDESGMPNNRFLAERTGGTYSTLKVQPAELEDSGVYFCASSHLRLDRFGETQYFGPGTRLLVL.

The chain has TRBV7-2 and TRBJ2-7; a possible D gene is TRBD1 (6 bases). The germline V and J ends were trimmed by 1 base and 2 bases, with 12 bases remaining between them. Germline V gives CDR1 SGHTA, CDR2 FQGNSA. The CDR3 spans 15 residues. The CDR3 is CASSLGTGFAYEQYF. As DNA, the CDR3 is TGTGCCAGCAGCTTAGGAACAGGGTTCGCCTACGAGCAGTACTTC. The variable domain in full, completed from reference TRBV7-2 and TRBJ2-7, reads GAGVSQSPSNKVTEKGKDVELRCDPISGHTALYWYRQSLGQGLEFLIYFQGNSAPDKSGLPSDRFSAERTGGSVSTLTIQRTQQEDSAVYLCASSLGTGFAYEQYFGPGTRLTVT.

The chain is built from TRBV5-1 and TRBJ2-7, with D unresolved. Looked up from germline, CDR1 is SGHRS and CDR2 is YFSETQ. The CDR3 has 13 residues. V lost 1 base, J lost 3 bases, and 8 bases lay in between. The DNA for the CDR3 is TGCGCCAGCAGCTTGAGGTCCAACTACGAGCAGTACTTC. Encoded protein: CASSLRSNYEQYF.

The CDR3 region is CASSEPPGLARSYNEQFF. CDR3 nucleotide sequence: TGTGCCAGCAGTGAACCCCCCGGACTAGCGCGTTCCTACAATGAGCAGTTCTTC. This rearrangement joins TRBV25-1 to TRBJ2-1, with 9 bases fitting TRBD2. The CDR3 sequence is 18 residues long. Germline CDR1 MGHDK, CDR2 SYGVNS. The V and J ends lost 2 bases and 1 base, in that order; junction bases with no gene match: 9.

This sequence joins TRBV19 and TRBJ2-5, with 7 bases matching TRBD1. The V gene's germline CDR1 is LNHDA and CDR2 SQIVND (reference sequence). J lost 0 bases, V lost 3 bases, and 4 bases had no gene match. This CDR3 comprises 15 residues. CDR3 sequence (DNA): TGTGCCAGTAGTATGGGACAGACGTACCAAGAGACCCAGTACTTC. It specifies CASSMGQTYQETQYF.

The CDR3 DNA is TGTGCCAGCAGTCCTGGGACAGCTAATGAAAAACTGTTTTTT. As protein: CASSPGTANEKLFF. The chain uses TRBV27 and TRBJ1-4; 7 positions match TRBD1. This CDR3 has 14 residues. Germline CDR1 and CDR2: MNHEY and SMNVEV (reference sequence). With V trimmed by 5 bases and J by 3 bases, 3 bases remained unmatched.

The rearrangement uses TRBV7-6 and TRBJ2-2; no definite D call. Deletions cut 2 bases from V and 0 bases from J, with 13 bases between. This CDR3 has 17 residues. Germline V CDR1 and CDR2: SGHVS, FNYEAQ. CDR3 amino acids: CASSLHLADANTGELFF. The CDR3 DNA sequence: TGTGCCAGCAGCTTACATCTGGCGGATGCGAACACCGGGGAGCTGTTTTTT.

The genes are TRBV18 and TRBJ2-4; perhaps TRBD1 as D (5 bases). This CDR3 has 13 residues. Trimming pared 6 bases from V and 6 bases from J, leaving 12 bases between. The germline V gene has CDR1 KGHSH and CDR2 LQKENI. This CDR3 reads CASSPDSLNIQYF. CDR3 DNA sequence: TGTGCCAGCTCTCCTGACAGCCTAAACATTCAGTACTTC. The complete variable domain, with remaining parts taken from reference TRBV18 and TRBJ2-4, reads NAGVMQNPRHLVRRRGQEARLRCSPMKGHSHVYWYRQLPEEGLKFMVYLQKENIIDESGMPKERFSAEFPKEGPSILRIQQVVRGDSAAYFCASSPDSLNIQYFGAGTRLSVL.

A single count supports this clone. This chain links TRBV7-3 with TRBJ2-2, with D perhaps TRBD2 (6 bases). Deletions cut 6 bases from V and 5 bases from J, with 13 bases between. CDR3 length: 14 residues. Germline V lookup: CDR1 SGHTA, CDR2 FQGTGA. The CDR3: CASSRGTGTGELFF. In DNA, the CDR3 is TGTGCCAGCAGTCGAGGGACTGGTACCGGGGAGCTGTTTTTT.

CDR3: CASRLAGGSYEQYF. The DNA of the CDR3 is TGTGCCAGCAGACTAGCGGGAGGTTCCTACGAGCAGTACTTC. V and J are TRBV2 and TRBJ2-7; 12 nucleotides line up with TRBD2. Per germline, CDR1 SNHLY and CDR2 FYNNEI. Trimming cost V 6 bases and J 1 base; bases outside gene matches: 1. CDR3 length equals 14 residues.

CDR3 bases: TGTGCCAGCACCGCGGACAGGGGCACCTACGAGCAGTACTTC. The encoded protein is CASTADRGTYEQYF. This sequence joins TRBV6-4 and TRBJ2-7; TRBD1 agrees at 9 bases. With 7 bases clipped from V and 2 bases from J, the junction kept 6 bases outside the gene matches. CDR3 length: 14 residues. The germline V gene encodes CDR1 MRHNA and CDR2 SNTAGT.

V and J are TRBV13 and TRBJ1-2; 8 bases fit TRBD1. The CDR3 is made up of 17 amino acids. Unmatched junction bases numbered 8, after V lost 2 bases and J lost 0 bases. Germline V gene data show CDR1 as PRHDT and CDR2 as FYEKMQ (reference sequence). The CDR3 is CASSLLGQAKTNYGYTF. CDR3 DNA: TGTGCCAGCAGCTTACTGGGACAGGCGAAAACTAACTATGGCTACACCTTC.

This sequence joins TRBV2 and TRBJ2-1; D not resolved. The length of the CDR3 is 11 residues. V lost 5 bases, J lost 3 bases, and 2 bases lay in between. CDR1 SNHLY and CDR2 FYNNEI come from the germline V gene. The CDR3 DNA is TGTGCCAGCAGTTACTACAATGAGCAGTTCTTC. Encoded protein: CASSYYNEQFF.

This chain connects TRBV4-2 to TRBJ2-3; the D is unclear. Germline V gene sequence: CDR1 LGHNA, CDR2 YNFKEQ. With 4 bases removed from V and 0 bases from J, the gap between germline ends came to 8 bases. This CDR3 spans 14 amino acids. The CDR3: CASSRETSTDTQYF. CDR3 in DNA: TGTGCCAGCAGCCGGGAAACTAGCACAGATACGCAGTATTTT.

The chain combines TRBV6-2 or TRBV6-3 with TRBJ2-1, with 10 bases identical to TRBD2. Losses at the gene ends were 2 bases for V and 2 bases for J; bases not matched to a gene: 6. In germline, CDR1 is MNHEY, CDR2 SVGEGT. CDR3 length: 17 residues. The CDR3 DNA is TGTGCCAGCAGTTACCAGCCCAGCGGGAGGGCCTACAATGAGCAGTTCTTC. Protein sequence: CASSYQPSGRAYNEQFF.

The chain uses TRBV7-9 and TRBJ1-4; TRBD1 aligns across 7 bases. V shed 5 bases, J shed 10 bases, and the junction held 16 bases outside the gene matches. Germline CDR1 is SEHNR and CDR2 is FQNEAQ (reference sequence). CDR3 size: 16 residues. The CDR3 DNA follows: TGTGCCAGCAGCCCCTCGGGAGGGGGCGCCCAATTAAAACTGTTTTTT. It is translated as CASSPSGGGAQLKLFF.

The genes are TRBV28 and TRBJ1-4; D unclear. The CDR3 length is 12 residues. Germline V gene data show CDR1 as MDHEN and CDR2 as SYDVKM. Trimming removed 7 bases from V and 7 bases from J, with 10 bases in between. The chain's CDR3 is CASKSGLEKLFF. Here the CDR3 DNA reads TGTGCCAGCAAGTCTGGGCTTGAAAAACTGTTTTTT.

This clone was observed a single time. The V gene is TRBV15, the J gene TRBJ1-5; D gene unclear. The CDR3 is 17 residues long. Trimming pared 3 bases from V and 1 base from J, leaving 16 bases between. Germline lookup yields CDR1 LNHNV and CDR2 YYDKDF (reference sequence). CDR3 sequence (DNA): TGTGCCACCAGCAGCCGCAAACGCTACATGAGCAATCAGCCCCAGCATTTT. Encoded protein: CATSSRKRYMSNQPQHF.

The CDR3: CASSLTTGPYEQYF. The DNA of the CDR3 is TGTGCCAGCAGCTTAACGACAGGGCCCTACGAGCAGTACTTC. The chain employs TRBV7-2 and TRBJ2-7; the match to TRBD1 covers 7 bases. This CDR3 region has 14 residues. The germline V gene has CDR1 SGHTA and CDR2 FQGNSA. V trimming: 2 bases; J trimming: 2 bases; junction bases outside the gene matches: 3. The entire variable domain, with the rest obtained from reference TRBV7-2 and TRBJ2-7, is as follows: GAGVSQSPSNKVTEKGKDVELRCDPISGHTALYWYRQSLGQGLEFLIYFQGNSAPDKSGLPSDRFSAERTGGSVSTLTIQRTQQEDSAVYLCASSLTTGPYEQYFGPGTRLTVT.

V usage is TRBV4-3 and J usage is TRBJ1-6; no firm D call. The CDR3 consists of 18 residues. In germline, CDR1 is LGHNA, CDR2 YSLEER. The ends were cut back, 0 bases at V and 0 bases at J, with 12 bases in the middle. The CDR3 sequence: CASSQEAGLSSYNSPLHF. CDR3 nucleotide sequence: TGCGCCAGCAGCCAAGAAGCGGGGTTAAGCTCCTATAATTCACCCCTCCACTTT.

The rearrangement joins TRBV20-1 to TRBJ2-3; D is tentatively TRBD1 or TRBD2 (5 bases each). Germline values: CDR1 DFQATT, CDR2 SNEGSKA (reference sequence). Deletions cut 3 bases from V and 2 bases from J, with 15 bases between. This CDR3 is built from 15 residues. CDR3 loop: CSASVPGSYTDTQYF. As DNA, the CDR3 is TGCAGTGCTAGTGTACCAGGGAGCTACACAGATACGCAGTATTTT.

This rearrangement joins TRBV6-5 to TRBJ1-1; the D gene is possibly TRBD1 (5 bases). The CDR3 contains 14 residues. The V and J ends lost 2 bases and 6 bases respectively, with 13 bases between them. Germline values: CDR1 MNHEY, CDR2 SVGAGI. This CDR3 reads CASSYGRGLSEAFF. The DNA of the CDR3 is TGTGCCAGCAGTTACGGAAGGGGACTCTCTGAAGCTTTCTTT.

V and J are TRBV4-2 and TRBJ2-7; 9 bases are shared with TRBD1. With V trimmed by 4 bases and J by 4 bases, 2 bases remained unmatched. In germline, CDR1 is LGHNA, CDR2 YNFKEQ. This CDR3 has 13 residues. DNA of the CDR3: TGTGCCAGCAGCCGGGACAGGGAATACGAGCAGTACTTC. Translating gives CASSRDREYEQYF.

The chain joins TRBV7-3 to TRBJ2-2; no reliable D call. This CDR3 spans 12 amino acids. Germline CDR1 reads SGHTA; CDR2 reads FQGTGA. V shed 5 bases and J shed 5 bases, with 6 bases lying between them. DNA of the CDR3: TGTGCCAGCAGCCCGAGAACCGGGGAGCTGTTTTTT. This encodes CASSPRTGELFF.

This chain links TRBV9 with TRBJ1-6; possible D gene TRBD1, 5 bases. The CDR3 sequence is 16 residues long. V was clipped by 4 bases and J by 9 bases, with 20 bases between them. Per germline, CDR1 SGDLS and CDR2 YYNGEE. This CDR3 reads CASSTTGTGRFSPLHF. CDR3 sequence (DNA): TGTGCCAGCAGCACCACCGGGACCGGTAGATTTTCACCCCTCCACTTT. Looking up the rest from reference TRBV9 and TRBJ1-6 gives the full variable domain: DSGVTQTPKHLITATGQRVTLRCSPRSGDLSVYWYQQSLDQGLQFLIQYYNGEERAKGNILERFSAQQFPDLHSELNLSSLELGDSALYFCASSTTGTGRFSPLHFGNGTRLTVT.

This rearrangement joins TRBV29-1 to TRBJ2-7; 8 bases agree with TRBD1. This CDR3 is built from 14 residues. Germline lookup yields CDR1 SQVTM and CDR2 ANQGSEA. The V and J ends lost 1 base and 2 bases, in that order; junction bases with no gene match: 4. Here the CDR3 DNA reads TGCAGCGTTGAAGGACAGGGGCCTGCCTACGAGCAGTACTTC. Its translation: CSVEGQGPAYEQYF.